This section outlines one TCR beta chain sequence together with its context. Its antigen is unknown. PCR employed 60 Vbeta and 13 Jbeta primers. Generated by immunoSEQ multiplex PCR, the TCRdb table keeps only in-frame clones and is missing some. The sample yields roughly 100,000 clones, around four fifths seen once. This specimen belongs to a study of cytomegalovirus exposure and HLA in healthy donors. Whole-study results and caveats: Presence/absence analyses rested on an assumption that sequencing depth was roughly uniform across donors. TCR beta chain V- and J-gene trimming was linked, in a later analysis, to a missense variant in DCLRE1C.

The ends lost 6 bases at V and 6 bases at J; junction bases unmatched: 12. Per the germline V gene, CDR1 is SGHNT and CDR2 is YYREEE (reference sequence). This CDR3 is built from 17 residues. At the time of sampling, donors were nominally healthy, though unrecorded immune exposures were likely. V is TRBV5-4 and J is TRBJ2-5; 15 nucleotides line up with TRBD2. The receptor's source is a woman aged 18 to 35 in good health and CMV-seropositive. The material sequenced was PBMCs. The CDR3: CASTKGLAGGSPKTQYF. The CDR3 DNA reads TGTGCCAGCACCAAAGGACTAGCGGGGGGGAGTCCGAAGACCCAGTACTTC. Using reference TRBV5-4 and TRBJ2-5 for the parts outside the CDR3, the full variable domain is ETGVTQSPTHLIKTRGQQVTLRCSSQSGHNTVSWYQQALGQGPQFIFQYYREEENGRGNFPPRFSGLQFPNYSSELNVNALELDDSALYLCASTKGLAGGSPKTQYFGPGTRLLVL.